This note documents a single TCR beta chain sequence. The assay was run at survey level. The repertoire was sequenced with immunoSEQ multiplex PCR; TCRdb's copy has only in-frame clones and lacks some. Of approximately 32,000 clones listed, more than 75% were seen once; the top ten hold around 4.5%. The data were obtained in a study of pediatric ulcerative colitis. On the study more broadly: Ulcerative colitis patients had pancolitis or left-sided colitis, with confirming histology.

The CDR3 length is 13 residues. V was trimmed by 6 bases and J by 0 bases, leaving 8 bases between them. The germline gives CDR1 SGHVS, CDR2 FQNEAQ. J is TRBJ1-2 and V is TRBV7-8; D gene unclear. The clonotype comes from a boy aged 5 to 17 with severe ulcerative colitis. The sequenced material came from blood. CDR3 loop: CASSHSANYGYTF. CDR3 in DNA: TGTGCCAGCAGTCACAGCGCTAACTATGGCTACACCTTC.